In this sample, the clone carrying this T cell receptor (beta chain) turned up a few times. The target antigen is unknown. The sample comes from a study of molecular identifiers for immune sequencing clone quantification. TCRdb fed the PCR reads into MiXCR, producing one record per CDR3 protein. In the table there are about 510,000 distinct CDR3 sequences, around 23% of which are singletons. Naive CD8 T cells, phenotype CD8+CD4-CCR7+CD45RA+, were sorted. Study results and limitations: Beyond 20 RNA copies, clones held over 98% of effector molecules, compared with under 1% in naive cells.

V lost 2 bases and J 7 bases, leaving 6 bases between the germline ends. Germline CDR1 reads MNHEY; CDR2 reads SVGEGT. The CDR3 sequence is 12 residues long. The genes are TRBV6-2 or TRBV6-3 and TRBJ1-5; D gene uncertain. Sequenced input: naive CD8+ T cells from blood, with Jurkat cell RNA spiked in. Subset here: FACS-sorted CD8+CD4-CCR7+CD45RA+ naive T cells. The TCR was taken from a human donor in good health. Some libraries in this study had Jurkat cell RNA spiked in. CDR3 loop: CASSYPLQPQHF. The CDR3 bases are TGTGCCAGCAGTTACCCCCTCCAGCCCCAGCATTTT.